What follows is one T cell receptor (beta chain) and its context. TCRdb reprocessed the 5' RACE reads via MiXCR and lists one record per CDR3 protein. The table lists around 300,000 distinct CDR3 sequences, about 8.1% of them singletons, with approximately 2% in the top ten. This record comes from a study of identical twins. These records were also assigned to another study, of yellow fever vaccine responses in identical twins.

This TCR came from a woman younger than 30 in good health. Sequencing was done on a sample of memory (CD45RO+) T cells sorted from blood.

CDR3 region: CASSLKGRADTQYF. The CDR3 DNA is TGTGCCAGCAGTTTAAAGGGTCGGGCAGATACGCAGTATTTT. The rearrangement links TRBV6-2 or TRBV6-3 to TRBJ2-3; no clear D. CDR3 length equals 14 residues. V lost 4 bases to trimming and J lost 4 bases, with 12 bases between them. Per germline, CDR1 MNHEY and CDR2 SVGEGT.